The 8 T cell receptor beta chains listed next were all sequenced from one sample in a study of CD8 T cells in Susac syndrome. The authors reverse transcribed 0.5 to 1 ug RNA with random hexamers. TCRdb reprocessed the immunoSEQ multiplex PCR reads via MiXCR and lists one record per CDR3 protein. The table includes about 190,000 distinct CDR3 sequences, about 93% detected once. Sequenced material: CD4+ T cells from PBMCs. The origin of the receptors is a human donor in good health.

The V gene is TRBV5-1, the J gene TRBJ2-6; 8 bases are a match to TRBD2. The CDR3 totals 16 residues. Per germline, CDR1 SGHRS and CDR2 YFSETQ. Trimming at V came to 4 bases and at J to 1 base, leaving 4 bases not matched to a gene. CDR3 in amino acids: CASSTGTRSGANVLTF. The CDR3 coding sequence is TGCGCCAGCAGCACCGGGACTAGATCTGGGGCCAACGTCCTGACTTTC.

The CDR3 nucleotides read TGTGCCAGCAGTTTAGTCACCCCTGGCATTCAGTACTTC. The encoded protein is CASSLVTPGIQYF. The chain has TRBV12-3 or TRBV12-4 and TRBJ2-4; D is ambiguous. This CDR3 spans 13 amino acids. Trimming removed 1 base from V and 9 bases from J, with 10 bases in between.

The chain links TRBV7-9 to TRBJ1-1; 8 bases agree with TRBD1. Germline V gene sequence: CDR1 SEHNR, CDR2 FQNEAQ (reference sequence). This CDR3 is built from 15 residues. J gave up 2 bases and V 5 bases, and 7 bases lay outside the gene matches. CDR3 residues: CASSTQGAGNTEAFF. The CDR3 DNA sequence: TGTGCCAGCAGCACCCAGGGGGCGGGAAACACTGAAGCTTTCTTT.

The V gene is TRBV11-2, the J gene TRBJ1-2; weak D call: TRBD1 (5 bases). This CDR3 has 14 residues. Germline V gene data show CDR1 as SGHAT and CDR2 as FQNNGV. Trimming stripped 5 bases from V and 8 bases from J, with 18 bases between. The CDR3 DNA reads TGTGCCAGCAGCCTAGGACACTTAGCAGGGGGCTACACCTTC. Amino acid sequence: CASSLGHLAGGYTF.

This clonotype was detected only once. This chain connects TRBV3-1 to TRBJ1-5, with a tentative D call TRBD1 (5 bases). Germline V gives CDR1 LGHDT, CDR2 YNNKEL (reference sequence). The germline V and J ends were trimmed by 4 bases and 7 bases, with 11 bases remaining between them. This CDR3 comprises 13 residues. CDR3 loop: CASSPPGTQPQHF. The CDR3 DNA sequence: TGTGCCAGCAGCCCTCCAGGGACCCAGCCCCAGCATTTT.

The genes are TRBV7-3 and TRBJ1-5; D not certain. The CDR3 sequence is 18 residues long. In germline, CDR1 is SGHTA, CDR2 FQGTGA. V lost 3 bases and J 0 bases, leaving 18 bases between the germline ends. CDR3 amino acids: CASSFSPSIQYSNQPQHF. The DNA of the CDR3 is TGTGCCAGCAGCTTTAGCCCCTCGATCCAGTATAGCAATCAGCCCCAGCATTTT.

In DNA form, the CDR3 reads TGTGCCAGCAGTGAAGGGTTAACTAGCACAGATACGCAGTATTTT. Translation: CASSEGLTSTDTQYF. The V gene is TRBV2, the J gene TRBJ2-3; D gene unclear. CDR3 length: 15 residues. V was pared by 1 base and J by 0 bases, with 8 bases between. From germline, CDR1 is SNHLY and CDR2 FYNNEI.

The chain uses TRBV5-1 and TRBJ1-6, with TRBD1 matching over 8 bases. The CDR3 loop spans 17 amino acids. The V segment lost 0 bases and the J segment 7 bases; nucleotides outside the gene matches: 9. Germline assignment: CDR1 SGHRS and CDR2 YFSETQ. The chain's CDR3 is CASSLATPDRANSPLHF. As DNA, the CDR3 is TGCGCCAGCAGCTTGGCCACTCCGGACAGGGCGAATTCACCCCTCCACTTT.